The 18 T cell receptor beta chains listed next were all sequenced from one sample in a study of a mutant IDH1 vaccine in newly diagnosed glioma. Their antigen targets remain unknown. The time point denotes: week 23, last vaccination. Vaccinated patients received 300 ug of mutant IDH1 20-mer peptide per dose, with topical imiquimod. TCRdb's table, derived via immunoSEQ multiplex PCR, lists solely in-frame clones and lacks some. The profile shows roughly 60,000 clones, 70% to 90% of them singletons. The input for sequencing was PBMCs, taken from a glioma patient whose treatment included an IDH1 peptide vaccine. The receptors here all came from a man under 40 with glioma.

The chain combines TRBV5-6 with TRBJ2-3; the D gene is possibly TRBD2 (7 bases). The germline gives CDR1 SGHDT, CDR2 YYEEEE. V was trimmed by 0 bases and J by 2 bases, leaving 13 bases between them. The CDR3 runs to 16 residues. This chain's CDR3 is CASSLGGGSPTDTQYF. The CDR3 DNA reads as TGTGCCAGCAGCTTGGGGGGGGGCTCCCCCACAGATACGCAGTATTTT.

This chain uses TRBV18 with TRBJ1-1; TRBD1 agrees at 7 bases. Per germline, CDR1 KGHSH and CDR2 LQKENI. V lost 3 bases, J lost 1 base, and 2 bases stayed unmatched. The CDR3 loop spans 14 amino acids. The CDR3 sequence is CASSPNRGNTEAFF. Here the CDR3 DNA reads TGTGCCAGCTCACCTAACAGGGGGAACACTGAAGCTTTCTTT. Together with reference TRBV18 and TRBJ1-1, the CDR3 gives the full variable domain: NAGVMQNPRHLVRRRGQEARLRCSPMKGHSHVYWYRQLPEEGLKFMVYLQKENIIDESGMPKERFSAEFPKEGPSILRIQQVVRGDSAAYFCASSPNRGNTEAFFGQGTRLTVV.

This sequence joins TRBV4-1 and TRBJ1-4; 8 bases fit TRBD1. J was trimmed by 2 bases and V by 3 bases; bases with no gene match: 8. The CDR3 covers 17 residues. Germline CDR1 reads MGHRA; CDR2 reads YSYEKL. The DNA for the CDR3 is TGCGCCAGCAGCCACCTCGACAGGGGAGGGACTAATGAAAAACTGTTTTTT. It encodes CASSHLDRGGTNEKLFF.

The rearrangement uses TRBV7-6 and TRBJ2-2; 7 nucleotides align to TRBD2. V gave up 4 bases and J gave up 7 bases; unmatched junction bases: 6. Germline lookup yields CDR1 SGHVS and CDR2 FNYEAQ. The CDR3 runs to 14 residues. CDR3 nucleotides: TGTGCCAGCAGCTCGGAGGGAGGGTTCGGGGAGCTGTTTTTT. Protein product: CASSSEGGFGELFF. Full variable domain (rest looked up from reference TRBV7-6 and TRBJ2-2): GAGVSQSPRYKVTKRGQDVALRCDPISGHVSLYWYRQALGQGPEFLTYFNYEAQQDKSGLPNDRFSAERPEGSISTLTIQRTEQRDSAMYRCASSSEGGFGELFFGEGSRLTVL.

The rearrangement joins TRBV11-2 to TRBJ2-1; 12 bases line up with TRBD1. This CDR3 region has 16 residues. Germline V CDR1 and CDR2: SGHAT, FQNNGV. V lost 4 bases to trimming and J lost 2 bases; unmatched junction nucleotides: 3. The CDR3 spells CASSSGQGAAYNEQFF. In DNA, the CDR3 is TGTGCCAGCAGCTCGGGACAGGGGGCTGCCTACAATGAGCAGTTCTTC.

The chain combines TRBV15 with TRBJ2-7; 10 bases match TRBD2. This CDR3 has 18 residues. The germline V gene encodes CDR1 LNHNV and CDR2 YYDKDF (reference sequence). Trimming took 4 bases from V and 3 from J; bases not matched to a gene: 15. The CDR3 loop is CATSTRPQIAGGFYEQYF. The CDR3 coding sequence is TGTGCCACCAGCACCCGCCCCCAGATAGCGGGGGGTTTCTACGAGCAGTACTTC.

CDR3 residues: CASSLVGEGQPQHF. The CDR3, as DNA: TGTGCCAGCAGCTTAGTAGGGGAGGGTCAGCCCCAGCATTTT. The chain has TRBV7-6 and TRBJ1-5; tentatively, D is TRBD1 (5 bases). V lost 1 base, J lost 6 bases, and 10 bases lay in between. The CDR3 has 14 amino acids. The V gene's germline CDR1 is SGHVS and CDR2 FNYEAQ.

J is TRBJ1-5 and V is TRBV6-5, with a possible D match to TRBD1 (6 bases). The CDR3 spans 15 residues. Germline loops: CDR1 MNHEY, CDR2 SVGAGI. V lost 5 bases and J lost 4, with 15 bases in between. CDR3 in amino acids: CASSGGAGANQPQHF. In DNA, the CDR3 is TGTGCCAGCAGTGGGGGGGCCGGGGCGAATCAGCCCCAGCATTTT.

A single count supports this clone. The CDR3, as DNA: TGCAGCGTTGAAGGGACAGGGATATACTATGGCTACACCTTC. Translated: CSVEGTGIYYGYTF. This rearrangement joins TRBV29-1 to TRBJ1-2, with TRBD1 identical over 8 bases. V lost 1 base and J lost 3; bases outside the gene matches: 4. CDR3 size: 14 residues. Germline CDR1 SQVTM, CDR2 ANQGSEA.

The CDR3 is CASSYGPGTRTDTQYF. The DNA of the CDR3 is TGTGCCAGCAGTTACGGTCCCGGGACACGGACAGATACGCAGTATTTT. The chain recombines TRBV6-5 with TRBJ2-3; possible D gene TRBD1, 6 bases. The CDR3 spans 16 residues. V was pared by 2 bases and J by 3 bases, with 15 bases between. CDR1 MNHEY and CDR2 SVGAGI come from the germline V gene.

V is TRBV18 and J is TRBJ1-1; 12 bases agree with TRBD1. The CDR3 runs to 16 residues. The ends lost 1 base at V and 7 bases at J; junction bases unmatched: 7. The V gene's germline CDR1 is KGHSH and CDR2 LQKENI. CDR3 in amino acids: CASSPQGTGGLIEAFF. Written as DNA, the CDR3 is TGTGCCAGCTCACCACAAGGGACAGGGGGCTTAATTGAAGCTTTCTTT.

This chain connects TRBV6-4 to TRBJ2-1, with a tentative D call TRBD1 (8 bases). The CDR3 sequence is 16 residues long. Deletions cut 3 bases from V and 1 base from J, with 13 bases between. Germline V gene data show CDR1 as MRHNA and CDR2 as SNTAGT. Written as DNA, the CDR3 is TGTGCCAGCAGTGAAGCGGGACAGGTGTCCTACAATGAGCAGTTCTTC. This sequence encodes CASSEAGQVSYNEQFF.

This chain connects TRBV7-9 to TRBJ2-3; possible D gene TRBD2, 7 bases. The CDR3 covers 17 residues. Trimming took 5 bases from V and 0 from J, leaving 18 bases between them. Germline V gene sequence: CDR1 SEHNR, CDR2 FQNEAQ (reference sequence). As DNA, the CDR3 is TGTGCCAGCAGCCCAGGGAGGGGGGGCAAAAGCACAGATACGCAGTATTTT. It specifies CASSPGRGGKSTDTQYF. The whole variable domain, remainder taken from reference TRBV7-9 and TRBJ2-3, is DTGVSQNPRHKITKRGQNVTFRCDPISEHNRLYWYRQTLGQGPEFLTYFQNEAQLEKSRLLSDRFSAERPKGSFSTLEIQRTEQGDSAMYLCASSPGRGGKSTDTQYFGPGTRLTVL.

This CDR3 reads CSVEDGELGSPLHF. DNA for the CDR3: TGCAGCGTTGAAGATGGGGAATTGGGTTCACCCCTCCACTTT. J is TRBJ1-6 and V is TRBV29-1; D remains unclear. Trimming pared 0 bases from V and 9 bases from J, leaving 12 bases between. There are 14 residues in the CDR3. Germline V gene sequence: CDR1 SQVTM, CDR2 ANQGSEA. Using reference TRBV29-1 and TRBJ1-6 for the parts outside the CDR3, the full variable domain is SAVISQKPSRDICQRGTSLTIQCQVDSQVTMMFWYRQQPGQSLTLIATANQGSEATYESGFVIDKFPISRPNLTFSTLTVSNMSPEDSSIYLCSVEDGELGSPLHFGNGTRLTVT.

The chain has TRBV6-5 and TRBJ1-2, with D possibly TRBD1 on 6 matching bases. Germline V gives CDR1 MNHEY, CDR2 SVGAGI. Trimming left V 4 bases short and J 8 bases short, with 14 bases between. The CDR3 loop spans 13 amino acids. The CDR3: CASSSIQGRGYTF. The CDR3 nucleotides read TGTGCCAGCAGTTCTATACAGGGTAGGGGCTACACCTTC.

The CDR3: CASSHPPAGTGELFF. The CDR3 DNA is TGTGCCAGCAGCCACCCCCCCGCGGGGACCGGGGAGCTGTTTTTT. The V and J genes are TRBV7-2 and TRBJ2-2; TRBD2 might be the D (6 bases). V was trimmed by 5 bases and J by 5 bases, leaving 15 bases between them. The CDR3 has 15 amino acids. The germline CDR1 and CDR2 sequences are SGHTA and FQGNSA.

The chain has TRBV27 and TRBJ2-2; 10 bases line up with TRBD1. In germline, CDR1 is MNHEY, CDR2 SMNVEV (reference sequence). This CDR3 contains 16 residues. The ends lost 3 bases at V and 4 bases at J; junction bases unmatched: 5. The CDR3 coding sequence is TGTGCCAGCAGTTTGACAGGGGGCGCTCGCACCGGGGAGCTGTTTTTT. Residues: CASSLTGGARTGELFF.

CDR3 nucleotides: TGTGCCAGCAGTACTCGGACAGGTGGCTACACCTTC. Translating gives CASSTRTGGYTF. The chain uses TRBV7-6 and TRBJ1-2; TRBD1 matches 7 bases. The germline gives CDR1 SGHVS, CDR2 FNYEAQ. The CDR3 has 12 residues. The junction had 5 bases not matched to a gene; V was cut back by 6 bases and J by 7 bases.